This TCR beta chain was captured in a study of blood T cell repertoires in COVID-19. Study information: There were acute and convalescent COVID-19 samples, and they came from the United States, Italy and Spain.

This clone was detected once. Original analysis: Amplification with reference gene primers provided the estimates of nucleated cell counts. Libraries were prepared by immunoSEQ multiplex PCR; TCRdb keeps only in-frame clonotypes and omits some of them. The DNA was the basis for D and trimming; V, J and clone size are from that table. The sample includes about 120,000 clones, around 80% of them seen just once. V was clipped by 5 bases and J by 0 bases; unmatched bases: 10. Germline V gives CDR1 MNHNY, CDR2 SVGAGI (reference sequence). The CDR3 totals 17 residues. This TCR was recovered from a man in his sixties with active or convalescent COVID-19. The J gene is TRBJ1-3, the V gene TRBV6-6, with 7 bases lining up with TRBD1. Sequencing was done on a sample of peripheral blood. As DNA, the CDR3 is TGTGCCAGCAGTCCCACGCCGGGACAGAGCTCTGGAAACACCATATATTTT. Protein sequence: CASSPTPGQSSGNTIYF.